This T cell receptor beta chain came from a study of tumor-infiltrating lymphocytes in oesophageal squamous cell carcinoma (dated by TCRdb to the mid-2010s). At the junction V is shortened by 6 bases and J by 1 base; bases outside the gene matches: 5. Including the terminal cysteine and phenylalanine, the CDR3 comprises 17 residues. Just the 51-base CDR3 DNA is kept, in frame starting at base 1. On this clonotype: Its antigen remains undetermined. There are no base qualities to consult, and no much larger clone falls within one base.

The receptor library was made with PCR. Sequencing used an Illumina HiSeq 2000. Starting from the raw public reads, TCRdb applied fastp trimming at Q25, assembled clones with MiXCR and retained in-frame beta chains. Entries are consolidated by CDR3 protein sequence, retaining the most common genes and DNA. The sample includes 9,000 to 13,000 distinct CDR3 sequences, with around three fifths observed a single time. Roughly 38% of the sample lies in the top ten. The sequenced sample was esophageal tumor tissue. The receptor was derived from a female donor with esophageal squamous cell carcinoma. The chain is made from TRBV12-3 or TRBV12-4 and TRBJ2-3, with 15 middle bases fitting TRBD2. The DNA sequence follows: TGTGCCAGCAGAGGACTAGCGGGAGGGTATCGCACAGATACGCAGTATTTT. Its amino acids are CASRGLAGGYRTDTQYF.